A selection of T cell receptor beta chains follows, all from one sample in a study of blood T cell repertoires in COVID-19. Sequenced by immunoSEQ multiplex PCR; TCRdb stores in-frame clones only, minus some. The sample records about 98,000 clones, about 89% being singletons. Sequencing used peripheral blood. The receptors come from a man aged 50-59 years with acute or convalescent COVID-19. The CDR3 runs from the conserved cysteine through the conserved F or W. D genes are given only for firm matches. For some rows the clone size is stated as once, few or many, or as a class when expanded; others skip it.

TRBJ1-1	NA	TRBV5-1	NA	TGCGCCAGCAGCTTGGAAACAGGCCGGGCCACTGAAGCTTTCTTT	CASSLETGRATEAFF
TRBJ2-3	NA	TRBV29-1	NA	TGCAGCGTCCAAGCGACAGGCTCTTTCACAGATACGCAGTATTTT	CSVQATGSFTDTQYF
TRBJ2-7	NA	TRBV28	TRBD2	TGTGCCAGCAGTTTCCGCGGGAGTGGCCACGAGCAGTACTTC	CASSFRGSGHEQYF
TRBJ2-1	NA	TRBV5-1	NA	TGCGCCAGCAGCTCTCAGGGGCCCTACAATGAGCAGTTCTTC	CASSSQGPYNEQFF
TRBJ2-3	NA	TRBV19	TRBD2	TGTGCCAGTAGTGACACGGGAGGGCGATCAGATACGCAGTATTTT	CASSDTGGRSDTQYF
TRBJ2-7	NA	TRBV4-1	TRBD1	TGCGCCAGCAGCCAGCCGGGACAGCTCTCCTACGAGCAGTACTTC	CASSQPGQLSYEQYF
TRBJ1-2	NA	TRBV5-1	TRBD1	TGCGCCAGCAGCTTCTCAGGGGGAAACGGCTACACCTTC	CASSFSGGNGYTF
TRBJ2-1	NA	TRBV29-1	NA	TGCAGCGTTGTGGGGCAGGGTGACTACAATGAGCAGTTCTTC	CSVVGQGDYNEQFF
TRBJ2-1	NA	TRBV5-4	TRBD2	TGTGCCAGCAGCGGTGGGACTAGCGGGTACAATGAGCAGTTCTTC	CASSGGTSGYNEQFF
TRBJ2-1	NA	TRBV11-3	NA	TGTGCCAGCAGCTTAGACGCGACTAGGGAACAGTTCTTC	CASSLDATREQFF
TRBJ2-7	NA	TRBV3-1/TRBV3-2	NA	TGTGCCAGCAGCCAAGCTGGGGGCAGCTCCTACGAGCAGTACTTC	CASSQAGGSSYEQYF
TRBJ2-2	NA	TRBV18	NA	TGTGCCAGCTCCCTAGAGGCGGCACGGAGCACCGGGGAGCTGTTTTTT	CASSLEAARSTGELFF
TRBJ2-7	NA	TRBV10-1	TRBD2	TGCGCCAGCAGTCTCCCGGGACTAGAGTACGAGCAGTACTTC	CASSLPGLEYEQYF
TRBJ1-1	NA	TRBV10-2	NA	TGCGCCAGCGGTCGCGGAGTGAACACTGAAGCTTTCTTT	CASGRGVNTEAFF
TRBJ2-2	few	TRBV7-2	NA	TGTGCCAGCAGCTCACCCTTGGAGGGCACCGGGGAGCTGTTTTTT	CASSSPLEGTGELFF
TRBJ1-5	NA	TRBV19	NA	TGTGCCAGTAGATCCTTCGGCAATCAGCCCCAGCATTTT	CASRSFGNQPQHF
TRBJ2-1	NA	TRBV3-1/TRBV3-2	TRBD2	TGTGCCAGCAGTCACTCCACCTTAGCGGGAGGAAGCTCCTACAATGAGCAGTTCTTC	CASSHSTLAGGSSYNEQFF
TRBJ2-7	NA	TRBV5-1	NA	TGCGCCAGCAGCCAGGATCTCTACGAGCAGTACTTC	CASSQDLYEQYF
TRBJ2-3	few	TRBV5-4	NA	TGTGCCAGCAGCTTGGGAGCATTCACAGGAGATACGCAGTATTTT	CASSLGAFTGDTQYF
TRBJ2-2	NA	TRBV27	NA	TGTGCCAGCAGTTTAAGGGGGGGACGGCGGGAGACCCGCCCCGGGGAGCTGTTTTTT	CASSLRGGRRETRPGELFF
TRBJ2-6	NA	TRBV3-1/TRBV3-2	NA	TGTGCCAGCAGCCAAACTAGCCTCTCTGGGGCCAACGTCCTGACTTTC	CASSQTSLSGANVLTF
TRBJ1-2	NA	TRBV18	TRBD1	TGTGCCAGCTCACCACAGAGACAGGGGGGAAATGGCTACACCTTC	CASSPQRQGGNGYTF
TRBJ2-1	once	TRBV19	NA	TGTGCCAGTAGTATATCAATCAGCGGCGAGCAGTTCTTC	CASSISISGEQFF
TRBJ1-2	NA	TRBV7-9	TRBD1	TGTGCCAGCAGCTTAATCCCTCACCGGACAGGGGGTAACTATGGCTACACCTTC	CASSLIPHRTGGNYGYTF
TRBJ2-2	few	TRBV9	TRBD2	TGTGCCAGCAGCGTAACTAGCGGGTTCACCGGGGAGCTGTTTTTT	CASSVTSGFTGELFF